The table lists the clone carrying this T cell receptor beta chain with a few counts. Antigen: not known. This entry comes from a study of beta chain features in type 1 diabetes. Overall study results and limits: Any role of HLA type in TCRB rearrangement remained unresolved here.

Investigators reverse transcribed all isolated RNA, so they sequenced expressed TCRB transcripts. Repertoires were generated with immunoSEQ multiplex PCR, while TCRdb's copy carries only in-frame clones and drops some. The sample holds about 230,000 clones; around 9.6% are singletons and the top ten take 0.03% to 0.04%. CDR1 LGHNA and CDR2 YNFKEQ come from the germline V gene. Between the trimmed V and J ends, which lost 0 bases and 0 bases, there was a span of 15 bases. The CDR3 loop spans 17 amino acids. The sequenced material came from naive CD4+ T cells from blood. This clonotype was sampled from a woman younger than 35 in good health. This chain links TRBV4-2 with TRBJ2-7; TRBD2 might be the D (5 bases). The CDR3 reads CASSQEGLAGHSYEQYF. The CDR3 region has the DNA TGTGCCAGCAGCCAAGAAGGGCTGGCGGGTCACTCCTACGAGCAGTACTTC.